The entry that follows covers one T cell receptor (beta chain) sequence. The source of the sample is a study of blood T cell repertoires in COVID-19. Across the whole study: Some COVID-19 samples were acute and others convalescent; all came from the United States, Italy and Spain. In each case, the material was cDNA or gDNA derived from T cells, B-cell-depleted T cells, or PBMCs.

In the original processing: Estimation of nucleated cell counts was performed using reference gene primer amplification. Sequencing was performed with immunoSEQ multiplex PCR; in TCRdb, only in-frame clones are kept and a portion is missing. That table is the source of V, J and clone size, and D and trimming were worked out from the DNA. The sample yields a few hundred thousand clones, roughly 86% seen once. From germline, CDR1 is KGHDR and CDR2 SFDVKD. Trimming shortened V by 7 bases and J by 5 bases, and 7 bases separated the two germline ends. This CDR3 contains 12 residues. The clonotype comes from a woman aged 25-40 years with acute or convalescent COVID-19. The rearrangement links TRBV24-1 to TRBJ2-2; no clear D gene. Sequencing used peripheral blood. CDR3 sequence reads: CATSRLTGELFF. CDR3 in DNA: TGTGCCACCAGCAGACTTACCGGGGAGCTGTTTTTT.